This T cell receptor beta chain was observed in a study of blood T cell repertoires in COVID-19. Study in general: Specimens from acute and convalescent COVID-19 originated in the United States, Italy and Spain.

Original analysis: Using reference gene primer amplification, nucleated cell counts were estimated. TCRdb's table, derived via immunoSEQ multiplex PCR, lists solely in-frame clones and lacks some. That table supplies the V and J calls and clone size; D and trimming were determined from the DNA. The data show fewer than 200,000 clones, around 87% seen once. Sequencing was done on a sample of peripheral blood. The clonotype was recovered from a man in his forties with active or convalescent COVID-19.

In DNA form, the CDR3 reads TGTGCCAGTAGTATAGATACGGACAGAAACCTCTATGGCTACACCTTC. Amino acids: CASSIDTDRNLYGYTF. The gene calls are TRBV19 and TRBJ1-2, with a tentative D call TRBD1 (6 bases). Germline V CDR1 and CDR2: LNHDA, SQIVND (reference sequence). V dropped 0 bases and J dropped 4 bases, with 15 bases sitting between them. This CDR3 has 16 amino acids. The full variable domain, its missing parts supplied by reference TRBV19 and TRBJ1-2, is DGGITQSPKYLFRKEGQNVTLSCEQNLNHDAMYWYRQDPGQGLRLIYYSQIVNDFQKGDIAEGYSVSREKKESFPLTVTSAQKNPTAFYLCASSIDTDRNLYGYTFGSGTRLTVV.